This TCR beta chain stems from a study of CD4 T cells in relation to SARS-CoV-2 and coronaviruses (dated by TCRdb to the early 2020s). The study in broad terms: In the ViraFEST assay, PBMCs were cultured with antigen for approximately 9 days, after which TCR beta CDR3s were sequenced to identify clonal expansions specific to the antigen. The study assessed, at the TCR clonotype level, memory CD4+ T cell crossreactivity between SARS-CoV-2 and common cold coronavirus spike proteins. HLA restriction was mapped for shared crossreactive spike epitopes using patient-derived lymphoblastoid cell lines. An HIV-1 Nef peptide pool or a no-peptide culture served as the negative reference condition. The Adaptive Biotechnologies TCR-sequencing kit was used to sequence samples from a few pre-COVID donors and the naive versus memory experiments, whereas other data were Illumina-based. Expansion assays from other donors in the study were sequenced with a different, Illumina-based TCR-beta assay. Results the study describes overall, beyond this receptor: The study was limited by small numbers of patients and tested TCRs. Crossreactivity analysis centred on spike protein, so crossreactivity against other viral proteins was not assessed. In roughly 65% of donors, memory CD4+ clonotypes turned up that crossrecognized SARS-CoV-2 and at least one common cold coronavirus spike. Significantly weaker SARS-CoV-2-driven expansion was shown by crossreactive clones than by monoreactive clones, consistent with antigenic imprinting. No donor contributed both pre-pandemic and post-infection samples, which limited tracing the source of pre-existing responses.

Per the germline V gene (reference sequence), SGHAT is the CDR1 and FQDESV is the CDR2. Germline trimming: 5 bases from V, 6 bases from J; junction bases outside gene matches: 1. Taken from cysteine to phenylalanine, the CDR3 has 13 residues. The sequence is cut down to CDR3 DNA, 39 bases in frame from base 1. Remarks on this clone: Its specific antigen is unknown. Base qualities are not provided; no much larger clone lies one nucleotide away.

CD4+ T cells from unexposed donors were collected before the COVID-19 pandemic (2011-2018). After less than eleven days of culture, CD4+ T cells were isolated with the EasySep CD4+ T cell isolation kit. Unexposed donor CD4+ T cells were tested for reactivity to SARS-CoV-2 S and N and four common cold coronavirus spike pools, as cell number allowed. PBMCs were cultured at approximately 2 million per well in IMDM supplemented with about 5.3% human AB serum and 9 to 10 IU/ml IL-2. Half of the culture medium was replaced with fresh IL-2-containing medium on days 3 and 7. Triplicate replicate wells were generally used for each peptide culture condition. Leukapheresis product for the unexposed donors was purchased commercially. Ficoll-Paque PLUS gradient centrifugation was used to isolate PBMCs from leukapheresis product or whole blood. PBMCs were either cryopreserved at -140 degrees C or used fresh in the expansion assay. The QIAamp Micro DNA Kit was used to extract genomic DNA from the CD4+ T cells.

Receptors were amplified or captured by the immunoSEQ multiplex PCR assay. As for the authors' bioinformatics: Preprocessing removed nonproductive sequences and CDR3s not starting with C, not ending with F or W, or shorter than 7 amino acids. Antigen-specific clonotypes were called with the MANAFEST web app on the basis of expansion relative to the reference and to other culture wells. A clone counted as positive if significantly expanded in 2 of 3 replicate wells versus the reference culture at FDR below 0.05. To be called positive, a clone also had to show significant expansion compared with every other tandem well and an odds ratio greater than 5. After three terminal residues were trimmed from each end, CDR3 homology was quantified as pairwise Levenshtein distance using the stringdist R package. Sourced from immuneACCESS, this table was stored by TCRdb with only in-frame sequences that have V and J called. A share of the clones is absent; for the studies checked, an unresolved V gene accounts for under half, and the remainder has no known explanation. V and J calls and clone size are given by that table; D and trimming were obtained from the DNA. The sample table holds approximately 20,000 clones, of which about 80% were seen once. Clones ranked in the top ten supply 16% of the sample.

The material sequenced was CD4+ T cells from PBMCs, cultured in vitro. The sequence was obtained from a human donor in good health. The V gene is TRBV11-1 and the J gene is TRBJ2-3, with 11 bases aligning to TRBD2. The DNA reads TGTGCCAGCAGCGCTAGCGGGAGGGATACGCAGTATTTT. This encodes CASSASGRDTQYF.